This entry lists 9 T cell receptor beta chains sequenced from one sample in a study of circulating CD8 cells and anti-PD-1 response in melanoma. Live CD3+CD8+TCRalphabeta+ cells were sorted into four subsets by PD-1 and/or TIGIT. Each library started from around 14 ng of total RNA using the QIAseq Immune Repertoire TCR panel. TCRdb itself ran the reads through MiXCR, one entry per CDR3 protein. The sample gives 250 to 300 distinct CDR3 sequences, over 6.5% of which show up once; roughly two fifths is in the top ten. Specimen: CD8+ T cells from PBMCs, collected at baseline or after one month of anti-PD-1 therapy (not recorded which). These receptors were taken from a human donor with melanoma.

This clonotype is medium-sized by share. Here the CDR3 reads CSARNREVYQETQYF. In DNA, the CDR3 is TGCAGTGCTAGGAACAGGGAGGTCTACCAAGAGACCCAGTACTTC. This sequence joins TRBV20-1 and TRBJ2-5, with D perhaps TRBD1 or TRBD2 (6 bases each). Germline CDR1 DFQATT, CDR2 SNEGSKA (reference sequence). The CDR3 has 15 residues. The V gene lost 3 bases and the J gene lost 0 bases, with 14 bases spanning the gap.

In this sample, this clonotype is medium-sized. The chain is built from TRBV10-3 and TRBJ2-7, with D perhaps assigned TRBD1 or TRBD2 (5 bases each). There are 12 residues in the CDR3. V lost 8 bases and J lost 6, with 14 bases in between. CDR1 is ENHRY and CDR2 is SYGVKD in the germline V gene. Written as DNA, the CDR3 is TGTGCCATCGGAGCCGGGGCGGCCGAGCAGTACTTC. It encodes CAIGAGAAEQYF.

By sample fraction, this clonotype is medium-sized. The chain couples TRBV20-1 to TRBJ2-7; 10 bases match TRBD1. CDR1 DFQATT and CDR2 SNEGSKA come from the germline V gene (reference sequence). The CDR3 is made up of 15 amino acids. J gave up 2 bases and V 6 bases, and 10 bases lay outside the gene matches. The CDR3 spells CSAPLPGQGTYEQYF. Written as DNA, the CDR3 is TGCAGTGCGCCCCTACCGGGACAGGGGACCTACGAGCAGTACTTC.

This clonotype qualifies as large. The V gene is TRBV27, the J gene TRBJ2-3; TRBD2 might be the D (5 bases). CDR1 is MNHEY, CDR2 SMNVEV, per germline (reference sequence). V gave up 9 bases and J gave up 1 base, with 11 bases separating them. The CDR3 has 13 amino acids. The CDR3 coding sequence is TGTGCCAGAAACACCGGGGGCACAGATACGCAGTATTTT. Translated: CARNTGGTDTQYF.

A word on this clonotype: This could be a read error, since a much larger clone is one nucleotide away. This rearrangement joins TRBV14 to TRBJ2-1; TRBD1 matches 11 bases. Germline lookup yields CDR1 SGHDN and CDR2 FVKESK. After removal of 4 bases from V and 6 bases from J, the junction contained 11 bases not matched to a gene. The CDR3 is made up of 17 amino acids. CDR3 in DNA: TGTGCCAGCAGCCTTCGGACAGGGGGCAAGAAAACCAATGAGCAGTTCTTC. Amino acids: CASSLRTGGKKTNEQFF. The entire variable domain, with the rest obtained from reference TRBV14 and TRBJ2-1, is as follows: EAGVTQFPSHSVIEKGQTVTLRCDPISGHDNLYWYRRVMGKEIKFLLHFVKESKQDESGMPNNRFLAERTGGTYSTLKVQPAELEDSGVYFCASSLRTGGKKTNEQFFGPGTRLTVL.

This clonotype is large. The chain uses TRBV24-1 and TRBJ2-3; D possibly corresponds to TRBD2 (6 bases). The CDR3 sequence is 15 residues long. Trimming shortened V by 3 bases and J by 7 bases, and 16 bases separated the two germline ends. Germline CDR1 is KGHDR and CDR2 is SFDVKD. The CDR3 region is CATSDEGWGGNTQYF. CDR3 coding DNA: TGTGCCACCAGTGATGAGGGTTGGGGCGGGAATACGCAGTATTTT.

This clonotype is medium-sized within its sample. This chain links TRBV30 with TRBJ1-1; the D is unclear. The germline gives CDR1 GTSNPN, CDR2 SVGIG (reference sequence). Trimming left V 5 bases short and J 5 bases short, with 18 bases between. The CDR3 consists of 14 residues. The CDR3 region has the DNA TGTGCCTGGTTCCCAGTCCCAGGTCGGACTGAAGCTTTCTTT. Protein product: CAWFPVPGRTEAFF. The full variable domain, with the rest looked up from reference TRBV30 and TRBJ1-1, is SQTIHQWPATLVQPVGSPLSLECTVEGTSNPNLYWYRQAAGRGLQLLFYSVGIGQISSEVPQNLSASRPQDRQFILSSKKLLLSDSGFYLCAWFPVPGRTEAFFGQGTRLTVV.

By proportion, this clonotype is large. The chain is built from TRBV9 and TRBJ2-7; TRBD1 matches at 8 bases. The germline CDR1 and CDR2 sequences are SGDLS and YYNGEE. V was pared by 3 bases and J by 1 base, with 6 bases of the junction left unmatched. There are 15 residues in the CDR3. The CDR3: CASSAGTGASYEQYF. In nucleotides, the CDR3 is TGTGCCAGCAGCGCCGGGACAGGTGCATCCTACGAGCAGTACTTC.

This clonotype is labeled as large. The CDR3 spells CASGGLAGYNEQFF. As DNA, the CDR3 is TGTGCCAGCGGGGGACTAGCGGGTTACAATGAGCAGTTCTTC. V usage is TRBV7-2 and J usage is TRBJ2-1, with 12 nucleotides matching TRBD2. CDR1 and CDR2 (germline): SGHTA, FQGNSA. The CDR3 is 14 residues long. Losses at the gene ends were 8 bases for V and 4 bases for J; bases not matched to a gene: 3.